This T cell receptor (beta chain) was identified during a study of blood T cell repertoires in COVID-19. Study at large: COVID-19 samples, acute and convalescent, were from the United States, Italy and Spain.

Some clones are missing from TCRdb's copy, which holds only in-frame ones; the method was immunoSEQ multiplex PCR. There are 150,000 to 200,000 clones in the sample; 80% to 90% occur only once, and roughly 9.1% lies in the top ten. Specimen: peripheral blood. The source is a man between 45 and 60 years old with active or convalescent COVID-19.

CDR3 sequence reads: CAGSTDPADTQYF. The CDR3 bases are TGTGCCGGGAGCACGGATCCAGCAGATACGCAGTATTTT. V is TRBV6-5 and J is TRBJ2-3, with a tentative D call TRBD2 (5 bases). CDR3 length: 13 residues. Germline CDR1 reads MNHEY; CDR2 reads SVGAGI. V was clipped by 11 bases and J by 4 bases, with 16 bases between them.